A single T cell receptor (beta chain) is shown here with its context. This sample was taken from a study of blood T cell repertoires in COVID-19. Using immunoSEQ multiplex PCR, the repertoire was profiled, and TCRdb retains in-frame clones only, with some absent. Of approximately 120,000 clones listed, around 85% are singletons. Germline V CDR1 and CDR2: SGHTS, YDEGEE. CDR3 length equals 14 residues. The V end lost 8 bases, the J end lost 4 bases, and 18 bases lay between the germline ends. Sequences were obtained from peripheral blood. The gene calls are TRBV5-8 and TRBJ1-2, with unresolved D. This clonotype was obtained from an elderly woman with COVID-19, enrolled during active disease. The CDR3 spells CARETLNYLYGYTF. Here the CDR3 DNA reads TGTGCCAGGGAGACCCTCAACTATCTCTATGGCTACACCTTC.